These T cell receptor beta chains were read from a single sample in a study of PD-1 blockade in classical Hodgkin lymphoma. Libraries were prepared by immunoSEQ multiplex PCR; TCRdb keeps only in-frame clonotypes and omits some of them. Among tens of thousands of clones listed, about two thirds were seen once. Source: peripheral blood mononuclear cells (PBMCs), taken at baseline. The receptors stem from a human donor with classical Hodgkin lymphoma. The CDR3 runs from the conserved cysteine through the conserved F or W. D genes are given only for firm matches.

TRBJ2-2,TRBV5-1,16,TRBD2,CASSQREVTNTGELFF
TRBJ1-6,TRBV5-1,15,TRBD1,CASGGQGAGNSPLHF
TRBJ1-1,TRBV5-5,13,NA,CASSLVPVGEAFF
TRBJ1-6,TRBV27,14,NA,CASSALGSNSPLHF
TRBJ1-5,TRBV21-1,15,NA,CASSPPHRLDQPQHF
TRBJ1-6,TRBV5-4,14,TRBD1,CASSPDRGYSPLHF
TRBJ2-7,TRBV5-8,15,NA,CASSSAATGLHEQYF
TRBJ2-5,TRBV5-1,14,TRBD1,CASSLGQGQETQYF
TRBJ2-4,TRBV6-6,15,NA,CASSSLRLAKNIQYF
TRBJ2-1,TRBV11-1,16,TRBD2,CASSLVRGLAGAGQFF
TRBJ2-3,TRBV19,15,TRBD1,CASSGRDRGPDTQYF
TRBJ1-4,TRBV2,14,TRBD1,CASKNDRGGEKLFF
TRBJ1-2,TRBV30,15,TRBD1,CAWSVQTGDNYGYTF
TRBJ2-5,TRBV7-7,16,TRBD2,CASSLNGGRAGETQYF
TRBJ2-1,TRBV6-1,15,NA,CASRAMGRWGNEQFF
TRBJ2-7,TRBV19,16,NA,CASSIFFAGTPYEQYF
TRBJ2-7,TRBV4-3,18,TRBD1,CASSQEIGTGFRSYEQYF
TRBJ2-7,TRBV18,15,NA,CASSPEQGTFYEQYF
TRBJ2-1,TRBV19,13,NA,CASEGWERNEQFF
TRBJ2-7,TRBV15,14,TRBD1,CATSREGQGYEQYF
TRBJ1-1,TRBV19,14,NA,CATSRDTMNTEAFF
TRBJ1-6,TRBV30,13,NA,CAWSAGNNSPLHF
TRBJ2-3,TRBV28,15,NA,CASSFAGVGTDTQYF
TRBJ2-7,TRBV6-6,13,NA,CASSSSLAREQYF
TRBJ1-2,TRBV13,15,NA,CASSLDGQTNYGYTF
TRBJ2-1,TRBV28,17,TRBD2,CASSPQLAGGPYNEQFF
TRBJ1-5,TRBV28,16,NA,CASSFGLWKGLQPQHF
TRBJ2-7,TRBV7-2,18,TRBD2,CASSFKTPGVAGEYEQYF
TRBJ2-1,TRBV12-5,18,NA,CASGLVPGRVRSYNEQFF
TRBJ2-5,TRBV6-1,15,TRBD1,CASSGQGGKRETQYF
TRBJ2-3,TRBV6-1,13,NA,CASLRASTDTQYF
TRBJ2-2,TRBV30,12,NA,CAWSGDLGELFF
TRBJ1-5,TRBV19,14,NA,CASMGEFSNQPQHF
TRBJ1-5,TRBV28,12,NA,CASSSPPTAQHF
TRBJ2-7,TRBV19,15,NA,CASSIVTAPTYEQYF
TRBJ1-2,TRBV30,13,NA,CAWDPRQGNGYTF
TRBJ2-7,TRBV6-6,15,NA,CASSYGAGGGWEQYF
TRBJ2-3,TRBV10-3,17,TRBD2,CAISDASLAGGLDTQYF
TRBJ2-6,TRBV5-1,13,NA,CASTTSGANVLTF
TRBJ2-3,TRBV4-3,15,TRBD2,CASSQDGTTLDTQYF
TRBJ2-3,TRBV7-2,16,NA,CASSLRTSKQVDTQYF
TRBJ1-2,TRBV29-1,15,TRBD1,CSLTNPDRPDYGYTF
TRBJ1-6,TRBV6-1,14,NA,CASRPQGNNSPLHF
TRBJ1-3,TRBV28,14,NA,CASSSVDSGNTIYF
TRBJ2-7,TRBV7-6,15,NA,CASSRGGGPTYEQYF
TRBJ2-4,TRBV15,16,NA,CATSTPSRVSKNIQYF
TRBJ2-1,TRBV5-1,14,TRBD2,CASRGTSGPNEQFF
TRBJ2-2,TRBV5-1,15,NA,CASSLSPANTGELFF
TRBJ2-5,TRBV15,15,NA,CATSLDPQVRPTQYF
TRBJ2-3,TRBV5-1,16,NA,CASSRGRSVGTDTQYF
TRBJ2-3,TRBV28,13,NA,CASSFGDTDTQYF
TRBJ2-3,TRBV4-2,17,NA,CASSQVAGGGDTDTQYF
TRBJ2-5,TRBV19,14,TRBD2,CASSAAGGRETQYF